This entry lists 27 T cell receptor beta chains sequenced from one sample in a study of T cells in Graves' hyperthyroidism and ophthalmopathy. Using RNA transcripts as the source, TCR beta CDR3 regions were amplified. HTBI primers were the set used in a first-round RT-PCR of the TCR CDR3. Each CDR3 protein is one row after TCRdb ran MiXCR on the multiplex PCR reads. The sample contains roughly 500,000 distinct CDR3 sequences, 46% of which appear only once. The sequenced material came from peripheral blood or thyroid tissue (not recorded which). All receptors come from an adult woman with Graves' disease, either hyperthyroidism or ophthalmopathy (not recorded which).

There are a few counts of this clonotype. The chain has TRBV7-6 and TRBJ1-5; D is perhaps TRBD1 (6 bases). The V end was cut by 6 bases, the J end by 6 bases, with 15 bases between. The CDR3 spans 14 residues. Germline V CDR1 and CDR2: SGHVS, FNYEAQ. CDR3 DNA sequence: TGTGCCAGCAGTGACAACAGGGCCACTCAGCCCCAGCATTTT. Encoded protein: CASSDNRATQPQHF.

This chain links TRBV29-1 with TRBJ2-7; no firm D call. CDR1 and CDR2 (germline): SQVTM, ANQGSEA. Trimming pared 4 bases from V and 0 bases from J, leaving 10 bases between. The CDR3 covers 13 residues. This CDR3 is CSVAGKTSYEQYF. DNA of the CDR3: TGCAGCGTTGCCGGCAAGACCTCCTACGAGCAGTACTTC.

The chain uses TRBV20-1 and TRBJ1-5; D not certain. Germline values: CDR1 DFQATT, CDR2 SNEGSKA (reference sequence). This CDR3 has 15 amino acids. The V gene lost 6 bases and the J gene lost 0 bases, with 15 bases spanning the gap. CDR3 coding DNA: TGCAGTGCCACGGACGTTAGCAATAGCAATCAGCCCCAGCATTTT. This codes for CSATDVSNSNQPQHF.

This clonotype has only a few counts. This chain links TRBV9 with TRBJ2-5, with 7 bases lining up with TRBD1. CDR3 length: 13 amino acids. The V gene's germline CDR1 is SGDLS and CDR2 YYNGEE. Germline trimming cut 4 bases from V and 6 bases from J; bases unmatched to any gene: 6. CDR3 in amino acids: CASSPYRGKTQYF. CDR3 in DNA: TGTGCCAGCAGCCCCTACAGGGGAAAGACCCAGTACTTC.

A single count supports this clonotype. The chain links TRBV20-1 to TRBJ2-5; 8 positions match TRBD2. Germline trimming cut 4 bases from V and 5 bases from J; bases unmatched to any gene: 6. The CDR3 sequence is 13 residues long. Germline CDR1 DFQATT, CDR2 SNEGSKA (reference sequence). The DNA for the CDR3 is TGCAGTGCTATGAACGGGGGGGCGGAGACCCAGTACTTC. Translated, it gives CSAMNGGAETQYF.

This clonotype has ten or more counts. The junction departs from the called germline gene at one end, perhaps through a read error. CDR3 loop: CASLDTLF. CDR3 nucleotide sequence: TGTGCCAGCCTAGACACCCTTTTT. The chain is built from TRBV19 and TRBJ1-1; unclear D gene. This CDR3 spans 8 amino acids. The V gene's germline CDR1 is LNHDA and CDR2 SQIVND (reference sequence).

This clonotype has just a few counts. A much larger clone differs by one base, so this may be a read error. The chain recombines TRBV5-1 with TRBJ2-5, with 10 nucleotides matching TRBD1. This CDR3 has 14 amino acids. Germline V gene lookup returns CDR1 SGHRS and CDR2 YFSETQ. CDR3 amino acids: CAGSQTGGRETQYF. CDR3 DNA sequence: TGCGCCGGCAGTCAGACAGGGGGCCGAGAGACCCAGTACTTC.

The chain employs TRBV2 and TRBJ1-5; no definite D call. Germline V gene lookup returns CDR1 SNHLY and CDR2 FYNNEI. The length of the CDR3 is 15 residues. Trimming removed 5 bases at V and 0 bases at J, with 11 bases between. CDR3 coding DNA: TGTGCCAGCAGTTTTTCTCCCCGTAGCAATCAGCCCCAGCATTTT. It encodes CASSFSPRSNQPQHF.

This clonotype was picked up a small number of times. The genes are TRBV29-1 and TRBJ1-1, with D maybe TRBD1 (5 bases). The CDR3 spans 11 residues. Trimming shortened V by 4 bases and J by 7 bases, and 10 bases separated the two germline ends. The germline V gene has CDR1 SQVTM and CDR2 ANQGSEA. CDR3 loop: CSVGGGGEAFF. CDR3 coding DNA: TGCAGCGTTGGGGGGGGGGGTGAAGCTTTCTTT.

The chain recombines TRBV6-1 with TRBJ1-5; 11 bases map to TRBD1. V was clipped by 2 bases and J by 6 bases; unmatched bases: 12. Germline values: CDR1 MNHNS, CDR2 SASEGT. The CDR3 sequence is 18 residues long. The DNA of the CDR3 is TGTGCCAGCAGTGAAAGGACAGGGGGCGCGAGGAGTAGTCAGCCCCAGCATTTT. This encodes CASSERTGGARSSQPQHF.

This clonotype has ten or more counts. The chain links TRBV2 to TRBJ1-1; 7 bases align to TRBD1. The CDR3 contains 13 residues. With 7 bases clipped from V and 4 bases from J, the junction kept 6 bases outside the gene matches. Germline V gene data show CDR1 as SNHLY and CDR2 as FYNNEI. The CDR3 loop is CASITGVGTEAFF. The CDR3, as DNA: TGTGCCAGCATAACAGGGGTGGGCACTGAAGCTTTCTTT.

The rearrangement links TRBV19 to TRBJ1-1; 11 bases map to TRBD1. Trimming at V came to 7 bases and at J to 6 bases, leaving 7 bases not matched to a gene. This CDR3 comprises 14 residues. The germline gives CDR1 LNHDA, CDR2 SQIVND (reference sequence). DNA of the CDR3: TGTGCCAGTATGGGACAGGGGGTCGTTCCTGAAGCTTTCTTT. Amino acids: CASMGQGVVPEAFF.

The chain has TRBV5-1 and TRBJ1-2, with TRBD1 identical over 9 bases. V trimming: 5 bases; J trimming: 6 bases; junction bases outside the gene matches: 8. Germline V CDR1 and CDR2: SGHRS, YFSETQ. The CDR3 loop spans 14 amino acids. The CDR3 spells CASRESGTGNGYTF. The CDR3 DNA follows: TGCGCCAGCAGGGAGTCCGGGACAGGGAATGGCTACACCTTC.

This clonotype was detected ten times or more. J is TRBJ1-1 and V is TRBV20-1, with D hard to call. Germline CDR1 is DFQATT and CDR2 is SNEGSKA (reference sequence). The CDR3 is made up of 16 amino acids. Trimming stripped 0 bases from V and 0 bases from J, with 14 bases between. Here the CDR3 reads CSARDVGGNLNTEAFF. The CDR3 DNA reads TGCAGTGCTAGAGATGTGGGAGGAAACTTGAACACTGAAGCTTTCTTT.

The chain links TRBV7-9 to TRBJ2-5; tentatively, D is TRBD1 (6 bases). CDR1 is SEHNR, CDR2 FQNEAQ, per germline (reference sequence). V was cut by 2 bases and J by 5 bases, with 18 bases left in between. This CDR3 is 16 amino acids long. The CDR3, as DNA: TGTGCCAGCAGCTTACAGGGGCTGGGCACCGGGGAGACCCAGTACTTC. Encoded protein: CASSLQGLGTGETQYF. Full variable domain (rest looked up from reference TRBV7-9 and TRBJ2-5): DTGVSQNPRHKITKRGQNVTFRCDPISEHNRLYWYRQTLGQGPEFLTYFQNEAQLEKSRLLSDRFSAERPKGSFSTLEIQRTEQGDSAMYLCASSLQGLGTGETQYFGPGTRLLVL.

This CDR3 reads CASSETSGSPDTQYF. CDR3 DNA sequence: TGTGCCAGTAGTGAAACTAGCGGGAGTCCAGATACGCAGTATTTT. The chain combines TRBV19 with TRBJ2-3; the match to TRBD2 covers 11 bases. Germline lookup yields CDR1 LNHDA and CDR2 SQIVND (reference sequence). The CDR3 is 15 residues long. V lost 5 bases and J lost 4; bases outside the gene matches: 5.

This clonotype appeared a few times. This chain uses TRBV7-9 with TRBJ2-5; TRBD1 matches 7 bases. Germline CDR1 is SEHNR and CDR2 is FQNEAQ (reference sequence). V lost 5 bases, J lost 4 bases, and 7 bases stayed unmatched. The CDR3 contains 14 residues. CDR3: CASSPRQGLETQYF. The CDR3 DNA sequence: TGTGCCAGCAGCCCGCGACAGGGCCTAGAGACCCAGTACTTC.

This clonotype was seen a handful of times. The chain joins TRBV10-3 to TRBJ1-5, with no clear D. This CDR3 is built from 14 residues. V gave up 3 bases and J gave up 2 bases, with 8 bases separating them. CDR1 and CDR2 from the germline V gene are ENHRY and SYGVKD. Here the CDR3 reads CAISDWGGNQPQHF. CDR3 DNA: TGTGCCATCAGTGACTGGGGAGGCAATCAGCCCCAGCATTTT.

The J gene is TRBJ2-5, the V gene TRBV11-1, with 9 bases matching TRBD1. The CDR3 totals 14 residues. V dropped 6 bases and J dropped 7; count of bases not matched to a gene: 9. Germline CDR1 and CDR2: SGHAT and FQDESV (reference sequence). CDR3 in DNA: TGTGCCAGCAGTCATACAGGGGGCGGCGGGACCCAGTACTTC. Protein: CASSHTGGGGTQYF.

The chain couples TRBV7-4 to TRBJ2-7; D gene unclear. Trimming left V 0 bases short and J 5 bases short, with 11 bases between. This CDR3 region has 14 residues. The germline CDR1 and CDR2 sequences are SGHVT and SQSDAQ. CDR3: CASSLAARADEQYF. In nucleotides, the CDR3 is TGTGCCAGCAGCTTAGCCGCTCGGGCGGACGAGCAGTACTTC.

Points on this clonotype: One end of the junction is discordant with germline, which a read error may explain. The chain links TRBV7-9 to TRBJ2-7, with a possible D match to TRBD1 (6 bases). The germline V gene encodes CDR1 SEHNR and CDR2 FQNEAQ (reference sequence). CDR3 length: 15 residues. The CDR3 DNA reads as TGTGCCGGCAGCACCGGACAGCCCGGGTTCTACGAGCAGTACTTC. Protein sequence: CAGSTGQPGFYEQYF.

Turning to this clonotype: Without the conserved terminal phenylalanine or tryptophan, this CDR3 likely stems from a read error. The rearrangement links TRBV20-1 to TRBJ2-7; D perhaps matches TRBD2 (8 bases). In germline, CDR1 is DFQATT, CDR2 SNEGSKA (reference sequence). V shed 4 bases and J shed 5 bases, with 21 bases lying between them. The length of the CDR3 is 15 residues. The CDR3: CSATGGGNFRDEQYL. The CDR3 DNA is TGCAGTGCTACGGGAGGGGGCAACTTCAGGGACGAGCAGTACCTC.

This clonotype came up many times. This chain uses TRBV7-2 with TRBJ2-7, with 7 bases identical to TRBD2. The V and J ends lost 1 base and 4 bases, in that order; junction bases with no gene match: 4. CDR3 length: 14 amino acids. The V gene's germline CDR1 is SGHTA and CDR2 FQGNSA. In nucleotides, the CDR3 is TGTGCCAGCAGCTTAGATCTAGCGGCGTACGAGCAGTACTTC. This sequence encodes CASSLDLAAYEQYF.

This clonotype was recorded at least ten times. A junction end diverges from the germline sequence, so it may reflect a read error. This chain joins TRBV5-1 and TRBJ2-7, with TRBD1 matching over 7 bases. The length of the CDR3 is 13 residues. CDR1 SGHRS and CDR2 YFSETQ come from the germline V gene. Here the CDR3 DNA reads TGTGCCAGCAGCTGGGACAGCTCCTACGAGCAGTACTTC. Its translation is CASSWDSSYEQYF.

This clonotype was observed at least ten times. One junction end does not reproduce the germline sequence, and a read error may be involved. The V and J genes are TRBV7-7 and TRBJ2-7; 7 nucleotides match TRBD2. CDR3 length equals 11 residues. Per the germline V gene, CDR1 is SSHAT and CDR2 is FNYEAQ (reference sequence). The CDR3 sequence is CASSREVGQYF. The CDR3 coding sequence is TGTGCTAGCAGCCGGGAGGTCGGGCAGTACTTC.

The chain carries TRBV7-9 and TRBJ2-7; D not certain. Germline assignment: CDR1 SEHNR and CDR2 FQNEAQ (reference sequence). The V and J ends lost 4 bases and 3 bases respectively, with 4 bases between them. The CDR3 spans 11 residues. This CDR3 is CASSWNYEQYF. The CDR3 coding sequence is TGTGCCAGCAGCTGGAACTACGAGCAGTACTTC.

The chain combines TRBV19 with TRBJ2-1, with 8 bases identical to TRBD2. Germline V lookup: CDR1 LNHDA, CDR2 SQIVND (reference sequence). With V trimmed by 5 bases and J by 4 bases, 4 bases remained unmatched. The CDR3 covers 14 residues. The CDR3 protein is CASSSLADYNEQFF. The CDR3 DNA follows: TGTGCCAGTAGTTCACTAGCGGATTACAATGAGCAGTTCTTC.